Sequencing of this T cell receptor (beta chain) was carried out in a study of cytomegalovirus exposure and HLA in healthy donors. Study-wide results and limits: There were some public TCRs occurring in many donors, but most TCR sequences were rare.

A remark on this clone: Its target is not known.

The CDR3 covers 17 residues. J was trimmed by 2 bases and V by 2 bases; bases with no gene match: 10. The germline V gene has CDR1 SGHAT and CDR2 FQDESV (reference sequence). Produced via immunoSEQ multiplex PCR; TCRdb's table is partial and in-frame only. Of 60,000 to 65,000 clones listed, 95% are singletons. The sequenced material came from PBMCs. The sequence was obtained from a woman between 18 and 30 years old in good health and CMV-seropositive. The chain employs TRBV11-1 and TRBJ2-7, with 9 bases aligning to TRBD1. The CDR3 region is CASSLWGQGLLAYEQYF. CDR3 sequence (DNA): TGTGCCAGCAGCTTATGGGGACAGGGTCTCCTAGCCTACGAGCAGTACTTC.